The rows below give T cell receptor beta chains drawn from one sample of a study of T cell repertoires in cytomegalovirus infection. TCRdb analysed the reads with MiXCR anew, one entry per CDR3 protein. This sample has roughly 250,000 distinct CDR3 sequences; approximately 13% occur once, and the top ten carry about 1.5%. The sequencing input was PBMCs. The receptor source for this set is a human donor in good health (CMV status not recorded). Some clones in this sample may be carry-over from other donors' samples. CDR3s include the opening cysteine and the closing phenylalanine or tryptophan. A D gene is named only where the DNA matches it firmly. Not all rows give a size; the values are once, few, many and, for expanded clones, a class.

>-|-|TRBV5-6|TRBJ1-5
CASSLAGTGGQPQHF
TGTGCCAGCAGCTTGGCGGGCACCGGGGGTCAGCCCCAGCATTTT
>-|many|TRBV27|TRBJ2-7
CASSLPEQYF
TGTGCCAGCAGTCTCCCCGAGCAGTACTTC
>TRBD2|many|TRBV6-4|TRBJ2-1
CASSSTSGRHNNEQFF
TGTGCCAGCAGTTCGACTAGCGGGAGGCACAACAATGAGCAGTTCTTC
>-|few|TRBV5-1|TRBJ1-2
CASSLGGTSNRGYTF
TGCGCCAGCAGCTTGGGAGGGACAAGTAACCGTGGCTACACCTTC
>TRBD1|many|TRBV7-3|TRBJ2-3
CASRLGTGTDTQYF
TGTGCCAGCAGGTTGGGGACAGGGACAGATACGCAGTATTTT
>TRBD1|many|TRBV28|TRBJ2-3
CASFPGGATDTQYF
TGTGCCAGCTTCCCAGGGGGCGCGACAGATACGCAGTATTTT
>-|many|TRBV7-2|TRBJ1-5
CASSRDLGRNQPQHF
TGTGCCAGCAGCAGGGACTTGGGGCGCAATCAGCCCCAGCATTTT
>-|-|TRBV19|TRBJ1-3
CASSPGQYNTIYF
TGTGCCAGTAGTCCAGGACAGTACAACACCATATATTTT
>-|-|TRBV25-1|TRBJ2-5
CASSEYGGPQETQYF
TGTGCCAGCAGTGAATACGGTGGGCCTCAAGAGACCCAGTACTTC
>-|many|TRBV12-3/TRBV12-4|TRBJ1-2
CASGRTPLPGYTF
TGTGCCAGCGGACGCACCCCTTTGCCCGGCTACACCTTC
>TRBD2|-|TRBV9|TRBJ2-5
CASSVDIAGGLGGQYF
TGTGCCAGCAGCGTAGATATAGCGGGAGGCCTAGGGGGCCAGTACTTC
>TRBD2|few|TRBV11-3|TRBJ2-7
CASSLERGASSNEQYF
TGTGCCAGCAGCTTAGAGCGGGGGGCGTCTTCCAACGAGCAGTACTTC
>TRBD1|few|TRBV23-1|TRBJ2-7
CARKGGRGLNEQYF
TGCGCCAGGAAGGGGGGCAGGGGGCTGAACGAGCAGTACTTC
>-|few|TRBV5-1|TRBJ2-3
CASSFTSDTQYF
TGCGCCAGCAGCTTTACCTCAGATACGCAGTATTTT
>-|few|TRBV6-1|TRBJ1-5
CASSARGVPPTQHF
TGTGCCAGCAGTGCCCGGGGGGTCCCCCCGACCCAGCATTTT
>-|-|TRBV14|TRBJ1-2
CASSQGNYGYTF
TGTGCCAGCAGCCAAGGAAACTATGGCTACACCTTC
>TRBD2|many|TRBV6-1|TRBJ2-4
CASSERLAGGKNIQYF
TGTGCCAGCAGTGAAAGACTAGCGGGGGGGAAAAACATTCAGTACTTC
>TRBD1|-|TRBV28|TRBJ1-1
CASEGQGAWNEAFF
TGTGCCAGCGAGGGACAGGGGGCCTGGAATGAAGCTTTCTTT
>-|many|TRBV11-2|TRBJ2-5
CASSLWPGIPETQYF
TGTGCCAGCAGCTTATGGCCAGGGATTCCAGAGACCCAGTACTTC
>-|many|TRBV7-2|TRBJ2-5
CASSLDTGRRETQYF
TGTGCCAGCAGCTTAGATACAGGGAGGAGGGAGACCCAGTACTTC
>TRBD1|many|TRBV6-1|TRBJ1-1
CAVGTGLSTEAFF
TGTGCCGTCGGGACAGGGTTGAGCACTGAAGCTTTCTTT
>-|many|TRBV25-1|TRBJ2-7
CASRALNAGEQYF
TGTGCCAGCAGGGCCCTCAATGCGGGCGAGCAGTACTTC
>TRBD2|many|TRBV20-1|TRBJ2-3
CSVIPGTSGLTDTQYF
TGCAGTGTTATTCCCGGGACTAGCGGCCTTACAGATACGCAGTATTTT
>TRBD2|many|TRBV19|TRBJ2-1
CASSSYGGSDEQFF
TGTGCCAGTAGTTCGTATGGCGGGAGCGATGAGCAGTTCTTC
>-|many|TRBV7-2|TRBJ2-4
CASSFRAPNVIQYF
TGTGCCAGCAGCTTCAGGGCGCCAAATGTCATTCAGTACTTC
>-|many|TRBV7-2|TRBJ2-2
CASRKDRGNTGELFF
TGTGCCAGCAGAAAGGATAGGGGAAACACCGGGGAGCTGTTTTTT
>TRBD1|-|TRBV20-1|TRBJ2-6
CSADRGAGANVLTF
TGCAGTGCTGACAGGGGGGCTGGGGCCAACGTCCTGACTTTC
>-|few|TRBV6-6|TRBJ1-1
CASSYSRAGARWTEAFF
TGTGCCAGCAGTTACTCGAGGGCAGGGGCTAGATGGACTGAAGCTTTCTTT
>TRBD2|many|TRBV7-2|TRBJ2-3
CASSLAGGWSTDTQYF
TGTGCCAGCAGCTTGGCGGGAGGATGGAGCACAGATACGCAGTATTTT
>-|many|TRBV15|TRBJ1-5
CATSNSSPPISNQPQHF
TGTGCCACCAGCAACTCTTCACCTCCGATTAGCAATCAGCCCCAGCATTTT
>-|few|TRBV19|TRBJ2-7
CASSTSAARYEQYF
TGTGCCAGTAGTACTTCAGCAGCCCGCTACGAGCAGTACTTC
>-|many|TRBV7-2|TRBJ2-3
CASSRSPARTDTQYF
TGTGCCAGCAGCCGCTCTCCAGCCCGCACAGATACGCAGTATTTT
>-|many|TRBV6-6|TRBJ2-7
CASGRVYEQYF
TGTGCCAGCGGCAGGGTTTACGAGCAGTACTTC